This T cell receptor (beta chain) derives from a study of blood T cell repertoires in COVID-19. Losses at the gene ends were 3 bases for V and 1 base for J; bases not matched to a gene: 2. CDR1 and CDR2 from the germline V gene are SGHRS and YFSETQ. CDR3 length: 15 residues. Original processing notes: Amplification of reference gene primers provided the estimated nucleated cell counts. TCRdb's table, derived via immunoSEQ multiplex PCR, lists solely in-frame clones and lacks some. That table gives V, J and clone size, and the DNA gave D and trimming. The repertoire holds a few hundred thousand clones, with roughly nine tenths as singletons.

The receptor's source is a woman in her sixties or seventies who had recovered from COVID-19. The sequenced sample consisted of PBMCs or T cells enriched from blood (not recorded which). The chain couples TRBV5-1 to TRBJ2-3, with TRBD1 identical over 10 bases. The chain's CDR3 is CASSWDRGGTDTQYF. The CDR3 nucleotides read TGCGCCAGCAGCTGGGACAGGGGCGGCACAGATACGCAGTATTTT.